The rows below give T cell receptor beta chains drawn from one sample of a study of T cell changes during pregnancy in multiple sclerosis. TCRdb keeps only in-frame clones here, not all; method: immunoSEQ multiplex PCR. The sample lists tens of thousands of clones; 90% were seen once. Specimen: CD8+ T cells from peripheral blood mononuclear cells, collected before pregnancy. Receptor source: a female donor with multiple sclerosis, enrolled in a pregnancy study. Both conserved end residues are part of each CDR3. D genes are given only for firm matches. Some rows have no size entry. The others give once, few or many, or a class for an expanded clone.

CDR3,DNA,J,D,size,V
CASSPRTGALETQYF,TGTGCCAGCAGCCCTAGGACAGGGGCGTTGGAGACCCAGTACTTC,TRBJ2-5,TRBD1,NA,TRBV13
CASSLEIQGISPLHF,TGTGCCAGCAGCTTAGAAATTCAGGGAATATCACCCCTCCACTTT,TRBJ1-6,NA,NA,TRBV11-2
CASRGTFQETQYF,TGTGCCAGCAGAGGGACATTCCAAGAGACCCAGTACTTC,TRBJ2-5,NA,NA,TRBV6-5
CASSLSLAGGLTDTQYF,TGTGCCAGCAGCTTATCCCTAGCGGGGGGGCTCACAGATACGCAGTATTTT,TRBJ2-3,TRBD2,NA,TRBV7-2
CASSMGANSGAFF,TGTGCCAGTAGTATGGGTGCGAACTCGGGAGCTTTCTTT,TRBJ1-1,NA,NA,TRBV19
CSVETGGGQPQHF,TGCAGCGTTGAGACAGGGGGAGGGCAGCCCCAGCATTTT,TRBJ1-5,TRBD1,NA,TRBV29-1
CASRSPGTGMLAFF,TGTGCCAGCAGATCCCCCGGGACAGGGATGTTAGCTTTCTTT,TRBJ1-1,NA,NA,TRBV21-1
CASSFARSPITVNSHQETQYF,TGCGCCAGCAGCTTTGCCAGGTCCCCCATAACAGTTAACTCTCACCAAGAGACCCAGTACTTC,TRBJ2-5,NA,NA,TRBV5-1
CASSDGGGNEQFF,TGTGCCAGCAGCGACGGCGGGGGCAATGAGCAGTTCTTC,TRBJ2-1,TRBD2,NA,TRBV7-9
CSVVEGADYGYTF,TGCAGCGTTGTTGAGGGGGCGGACTATGGCTACACCTTC,TRBJ1-2,TRBD1,NA,TRBV29-1
CASSEEGAGYHGYTF,TGTGCCAGCAGTGAAGAGGGGGCGGGGTACCATGGCTACACCTTC,TRBJ1-2,TRBD1,NA,TRBV6-1
CASSVELNTEAFF,TGTGCCAGCAGCGTAGAGCTGAACACTGAAGCTTTCTTT,TRBJ1-1,NA,once,TRBV9
CASVGPQGAFGYTF,TGTGCTAGTGTTGGTCCACAGGGGGCGTTCGGCTACACCTTC,TRBJ1-2,TRBD1,NA,TRBV12-5
CASGTGIQETQYF,TGTGCCAGCGGGACAGGGATCCAAGAGACCCAGTACTTC,TRBJ2-5,TRBD1,NA,TRBV9
CASSTGSNQPQHF,TGTGCCAGCAGTACAGGATCTAATCAGCCCCAGCATTTT,TRBJ1-5,NA,once,TRBV5-6
CASSFYTGVTEAFF,TGTGCCAGCAGCTTCTACACAGGGGTAACTGAAGCTTTCTTT,TRBJ1-1,TRBD1,NA,TRBV7-2
CASSDDRLAGSYEQYF,TGTGCCAGCAGTGATGACCGCCTAGCGGGGTCCTACGAGCAGTACTTC,TRBJ2-7,TRBD2,NA,TRBV6-1